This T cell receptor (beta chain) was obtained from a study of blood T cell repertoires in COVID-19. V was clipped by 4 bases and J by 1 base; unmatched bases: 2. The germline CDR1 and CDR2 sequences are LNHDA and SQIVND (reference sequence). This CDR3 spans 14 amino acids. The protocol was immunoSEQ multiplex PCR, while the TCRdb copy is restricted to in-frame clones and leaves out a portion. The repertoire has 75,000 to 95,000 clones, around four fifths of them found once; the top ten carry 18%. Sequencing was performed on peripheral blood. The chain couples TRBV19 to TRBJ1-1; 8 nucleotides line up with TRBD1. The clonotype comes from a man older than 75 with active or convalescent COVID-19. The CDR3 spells CASSRGTGNTEAFF. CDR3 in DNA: TGTGCCAGTAGTAGGGGGACAGGGAACACTGAAGCTTTCTTT. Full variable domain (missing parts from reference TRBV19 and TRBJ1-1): DGGITQSPKYLFRKEGQNVTLSCEQNLNHDAMYWYRQDPGQGLRLIYYSQIVNDFQKGDIAEGYSVSREKKESFPLTVTSAQKNPTAFYLCASSRGTGNTEAFFGQGTRLTVV.